The 14 T cell receptor beta chains presented below share a single source sample, sequenced in a study of shared clonotypes between healthy human individuals. Naive CD8 cells were CD45RO-negative, positively selected for CCR7, excluding terminally differentiated effector memory CD45RA+ cells. The protocol was immunoSEQ multiplex PCR, while the TCRdb copy is restricted to in-frame clones and leaves out a portion. Among around 560,000 clones listed, approximately 96% were seen once. Specimen: naive CD8+ T cells sorted from blood. These receptors were obtained from a woman aged 25-40 years in good health.

The gene calls are TRBV20-1 and TRBJ2-7; D possibly corresponds to TRBD1 (6 bases). Trimming stripped 6 bases from V and 7 bases from J, with 13 bases between. CDR3 length equals 11 residues. Germline V gives CDR1 DFQATT, CDR2 SNEGSKA (reference sequence). The DNA of the CDR3 is TGCAGTGCCCGACAGGTTCAGGAGCAGTACTTC. Translation: CSARQVQEQYF.

A note on this clone: A read error may be the cause here, since a much bigger clone is one base away. This chain joins TRBV5-6 and TRBJ2-1, with D uncertain. The CDR3 totals 11 residues. V was clipped by 2 bases and J by 5 bases, with 2 bases between them. Germline loops: CDR1 SGHDT, CDR2 YYEEEE. The CDR3 is CASSFDNEQFF. In DNA, the CDR3 is TGTGCCAGCAGCTTTGACAATGAGCAGTTCTTC.

V is TRBV4-1 and J is TRBJ2-6; possibly TRBD1 for D (6 bases). Germline CDR1 MGHRA, CDR2 YSYEKL. The CDR3 is made up of 20 amino acids. V was shortened by 0 bases and J by 0 bases, with 18 bases between the two germline ends. The CDR3 region has the DNA TGCGCCAGCAGCCAAGAAGGACAGCCGAACGACCGCTCTGGGGCCAACGTCCTGACTTTC. This codes for CASSQEGQPNDRSGANVLTF.

The chain uses TRBV29-1 and TRBJ1-1; the match to TRBD1 covers 12 bases. Germline-derived CDR1 and CDR2 are SQVTM and ANQGSEA. With V trimmed by 4 bases and J by 9 bases, 6 bases remained unmatched. The CDR3 is made up of 13 amino acids. CDR3 loop: CSVGDRGPPKAFF. CDR3 bases: TGCAGCGTTGGGGACAGGGGGCCCCCGAAAGCTTTCTTT.

V usage is TRBV7-2 and J usage is TRBJ2-3, with D possibly TRBD1 on 5 matching bases. This CDR3 comprises 16 residues. Germline V lookup: CDR1 SGHTA, CDR2 FQGNSA. Trimming removed 5 bases at V and 4 bases at J, with 19 bases between. CDR3 DNA sequence: TGTGCCAGCAGCCCCACGCGCTTAAGGGGCGCAGATACGCAGTATTTT. Translating it yields CASSPTRLRGADTQYF. The variable domain in full, completed from reference TRBV7-2 and TRBJ2-3, reads GAGVSQSPSNKVTEKGKDVELRCDPISGHTALYWYRQSLGQGLEFLIYFQGNSAPDKSGLPSDRFSAERTGGSVSTLTIQRTQQEDSAVYLCASSPTRLRGADTQYFGPGTRLTVL.

This rearrangement joins TRBV7-9 to TRBJ2-1; 8 nucleotides align to TRBD1. V lost 3 bases and J lost 8; bases outside the gene matches: 6. The CDR3 sequence is 14 residues long. Germline V gene data show CDR1 as SEHNR and CDR2 as FQNEAQ (reference sequence). The CDR3 DNA is TGTGCCAGCAGCTTCCCGCCAGGGGGCGATGAGCAGTTCTTC. Protein sequence: CASSFPPGGDEQFF.

V and J are TRBV4-1 and TRBJ2-2, with 9 bases lining up with TRBD2. The trim removed 4 bases at V and 6 bases at J, leaving 9 bases unmatched. The CDR3 runs to 16 residues. Germline V lookup: CDR1 MGHRA, CDR2 YSYEKL. This CDR3 is CASSLLSGSIAGELFF. CDR3 in DNA: TGCGCCAGCAGCCTACTTAGCGGGAGTATCGCCGGGGAGCTGTTTTTT.

This rearrangement joins TRBV5-4 to TRBJ1-2, with 7 bases lining up with TRBD1. Trimming at V came to 4 bases and at J to 11 bases, leaving 8 bases not matched to a gene. This CDR3 spans 12 amino acids. The V gene's germline CDR1 is SGHNT and CDR2 YYREEE (reference sequence). CDR3 region: CASSQTGTAYTF. The DNA of the CDR3 is TGTGCCAGCAGCCAAACCGGGACAGCGTACACCTTC.

This clone appeared once. V usage is TRBV6-1 and J usage is TRBJ1-2; D gene ambiguous. Germline CDR1 is MNHNS and CDR2 is SASEGT. This CDR3 comprises 14 residues. Trimming left V 1 base short and J 8 bases short, with 14 bases between. CDR3 in DNA: TGTGCCAGCAGTGAAGGGGCCTGGACGGGGGGCTACACCTTC. Amino acids: CASSEGAWTGGYTF.

The gene calls are TRBV28 and TRBJ1-5; tentative D call: TRBD1 (6 bases). V was pared by 3 bases and J by 5 bases, with 14 bases between. Germline-derived CDR1 and CDR2 are MDHEN and SYDVKM. There are 15 residues in the CDR3. The CDR3 DNA is TGTGCCAGCAGTTTCGAGGGGGGGAGGGATCAGCCCCAGCATTTT. It translates to CASSFEGGRDQPQHF. Full variable domain (missing parts from reference TRBV28 and TRBJ1-5): DVKVTQSSRYLVKRTGEKVFLECVQDMDHENMFWYRQDPGLGLRLIYFSYDVKMKEKGDIPEGYSVSREKKERFSLILESASTNQTSMYLCASSFEGGRDQPQHFGDGTRLSIL.

The chain uses TRBV19 and TRBJ2-3; TRBD2 might be the D (6 bases). The CDR3 extends over 13 amino acids. Trimming took 5 bases from V and 1 from J, leaving 7 bases between them. Per germline, CDR1 LNHDA and CDR2 SQIVND (reference sequence). CDR3 nucleotide sequence: TGTGCCAGTAGTGTAGCGGGCACAGATACGCAGTATTTT. It encodes CASSVAGTDTQYF. The full variable domain, with the rest looked up from reference TRBV19 and TRBJ2-3, is DGGITQSPKYLFRKEGQNVTLSCEQNLNHDAMYWYRQDPGQGLRLIYYSQIVNDFQKGDIAEGYSVSREKKESFPLTVTSAQKNPTAFYLCASSVAGTDTQYFGPGTRLTVL.

Details on this clone: This CDR3 is also generated by other DNA sequences in the sample. The chain carries TRBV13 and TRBJ1-1; D might be TRBD1 (5 bases). The ends were cut back, 3 bases at V and 1 base at J, with 6 bases in the middle. This CDR3 region has 13 residues. Germline V gene sequence: CDR1 PRHDT, CDR2 FYEKMQ (reference sequence). CDR3 nucleotide sequence: TGTGCCAGCAGCTTCAGGGAGAACACTGAAGCTTTCTTT. Translation: CASSFRENTEAFF.

This clone appeared once. This chain connects TRBV19 to TRBJ1-1; D perhaps matches TRBD1 (5 bases). The CDR3 consists of 15 residues. V shed 1 base and J shed 0 bases, with 9 bases lying between them. CDR1 LNHDA and CDR2 SQIVND come from the germline V gene (reference sequence). The CDR3 reads CASSIVAGLNTEAFF. Written as DNA, the CDR3 is TGTGCCAGTAGTATAGTTGCAGGGCTGAACACTGAAGCTTTCTTT.

The rearrangement joins TRBV14 to TRBJ2-3, with 8 nucleotides matching TRBD2. The CDR3 sequence is 15 residues long. Unmatched junction bases numbered 11, after V lost 3 bases and J lost 9 bases. Germline loops: CDR1 SGHDN, CDR2 FVKESK. CDR3 sequence: CASSHIAAPGGTQYF. The CDR3 DNA reads as TGTGCCAGCAGCCATATAGCGGCCCCGGGGGGGACGCAGTATTTT.